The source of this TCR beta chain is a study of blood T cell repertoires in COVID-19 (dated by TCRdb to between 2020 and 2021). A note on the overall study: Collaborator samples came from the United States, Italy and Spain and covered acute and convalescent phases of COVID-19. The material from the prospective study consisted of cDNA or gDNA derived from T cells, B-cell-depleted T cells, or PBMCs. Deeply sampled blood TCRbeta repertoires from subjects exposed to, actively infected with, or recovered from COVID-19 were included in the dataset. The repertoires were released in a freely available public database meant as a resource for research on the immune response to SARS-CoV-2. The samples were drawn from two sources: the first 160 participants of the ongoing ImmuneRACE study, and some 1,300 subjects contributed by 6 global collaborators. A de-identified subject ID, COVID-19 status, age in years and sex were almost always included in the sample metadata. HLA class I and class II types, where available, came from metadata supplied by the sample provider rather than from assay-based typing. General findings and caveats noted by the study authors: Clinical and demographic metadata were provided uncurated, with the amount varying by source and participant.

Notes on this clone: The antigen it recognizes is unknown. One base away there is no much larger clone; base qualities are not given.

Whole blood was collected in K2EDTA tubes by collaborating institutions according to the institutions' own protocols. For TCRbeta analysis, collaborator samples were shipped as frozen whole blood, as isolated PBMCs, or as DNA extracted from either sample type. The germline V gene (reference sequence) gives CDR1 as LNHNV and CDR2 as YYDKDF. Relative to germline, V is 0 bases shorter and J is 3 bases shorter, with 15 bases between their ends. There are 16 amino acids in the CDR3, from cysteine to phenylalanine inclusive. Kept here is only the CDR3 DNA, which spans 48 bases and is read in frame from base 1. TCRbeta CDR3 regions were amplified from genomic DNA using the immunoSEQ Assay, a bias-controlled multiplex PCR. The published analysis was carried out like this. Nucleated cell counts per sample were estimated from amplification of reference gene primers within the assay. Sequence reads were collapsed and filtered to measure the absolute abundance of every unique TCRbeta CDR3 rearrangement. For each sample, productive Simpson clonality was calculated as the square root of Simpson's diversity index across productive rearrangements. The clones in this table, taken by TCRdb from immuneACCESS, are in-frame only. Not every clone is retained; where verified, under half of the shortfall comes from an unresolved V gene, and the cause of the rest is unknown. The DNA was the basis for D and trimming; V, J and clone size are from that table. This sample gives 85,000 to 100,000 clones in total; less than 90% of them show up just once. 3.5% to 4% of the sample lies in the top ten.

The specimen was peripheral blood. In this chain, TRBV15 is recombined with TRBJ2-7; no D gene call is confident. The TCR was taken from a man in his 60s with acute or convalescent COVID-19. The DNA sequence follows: TGTGCCACCAGCAGAGATGTTAGCCTCGGCGGCTACGAGCAGTACTTC. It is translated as CATSRDVSLGGYEQYF.